Listed below are T cell receptor beta chains from one sample, sequenced in a study of CD8+CD57+ T cells in acquired aplastic anemia. Via MiXCR, TCRdb re-called the reads, giving one row per CDR3 protein. Among roughly 190,000 distinct CDR3 sequences listed, roughly 56% were seen once. Material for sequencing was sorted CD4+, CD8+, or CD8+CD57+ T cells (not recorded which) from PBMCs. All receptors come from a human donor in good health, serving as a control. Both conserved end residues are part of each CDR3. The order of the fields is clone size, V gene, CDR3 protein. A row's size may be missing; if present it is once, few, many or a size class.

clone size: NA
V gene: TRBV19
CDR3 protein: CASRMGGRGRETQYF

clone size: NA
V gene: TRBV7-6
CDR3 protein: CASSVEGQYNSPLHF

clone size: many
V gene: TRBV4-1
CDR3 protein: CASSPGQGLGREKLFF

clone size: NA
V gene: TRBV20-1
CDR3 protein: CSATLAGRTDTQYF

clone size: NA
V gene: TRBV20-1
CDR3 protein: CSSEVGTGGLYTQYF

clone size: once
V gene: TRBV25-1
CDR3 protein: CASSDAGAPYNEQFF

clone size: NA
V gene: TRBV3-1
CDR3 protein: CAGSQDRYREAFF

clone size: many
V gene: TRBV6-6
CDR3 protein: CASSYSGTGSETQYF

clone size: NA
V gene: TRBV20-1
CDR3 protein: CSASGGGDEQYF

clone size: many
V gene: TRBV29-1
CDR3 protein: CSGRGGGNTIYF

clone size: NA
V gene: TRBV19
CDR3 protein: CASSLPGLAGGAVGELFF

clone size: NA
V gene: TRBV20-1
CDR3 protein: CSARVSRAQETQYF

clone size: NA
V gene: TRBV10-3
CDR3 protein: CAIGTGRDEQYF

clone size: many
V gene: TRBV7-2
CDR3 protein: CASSPRQGGFTDTQYF

clone size: NA
V gene: TRBV6-2/TRBV6-3
CDR3 protein: CASSTGSDGYTF

clone size: few
V gene: TRBV7-2
CDR3 protein: CASTALGPYEQYF

clone size: NA
V gene: TRBV19
CDR3 protein: CASGDPGVSYEKLFF

clone size: many
V gene: TRBV7-2
CDR3 protein: CASSLDLTSLSYNEQFF

clone size: many
V gene: TRBV7-2
CDR3 protein: CASSSTGYQETQYF

clone size: many
V gene: TRBV6-6
CDR3 protein: CASSPGLAGVYEQYF

clone size: NA
V gene: TRBV6-6
CDR3 protein: CASSYSMGGQPQHF

clone size: NA
V gene: TRBV15
CDR3 protein: CATSRGQGAAYEQYF

clone size: many
V gene: TRBV28
CDR3 protein: CASSFRGTGELFF

clone size: many
V gene: TRBV10-3
CDR3 protein: CAIQEAPNYGYTF

clone size: NA
V gene: TRBV15
CDR3 protein: CATSPDSSNYGYTF

clone size: many
V gene: TRBV9
CDR3 protein: CASSVGLGQANTGELFF

clone size: NA
V gene: TRBV24-1
CDR3 protein: CATSDVYSNQPQHF

clone size: NA
V gene: TRBV7-2
CDR3 protein: CASSIWRGAGANVLTF

clone size: NA
V gene: TRBV9
CDR3 protein: CASSVGGNTIYF

clone size: NA
V gene: TRBV19
CDR3 protein: CASSVDRDDTQYF

clone size: many
V gene: TRBV11-2
CDR3 protein: CASSLLTGFPEAFF

clone size: NA
V gene: TRBV6-4
CDR3 protein: CASSDSSGYRYEQYF

clone size: few
V gene: TRBV4-1
CDR3 protein: CASSQGLRGGPSQPQHF

clone size: once
V gene: TRBV15
CDR3 protein: CATSSDGRADQPQHF

clone size: NA
V gene: TRBV14
CDR3 protein: CASSRPHQGLYTGELFF

clone size: NA
V gene: TRBV7-2
CDR3 protein: CASSLGTGHPYEQYF

clone size: many
V gene: TRBV19
CDR3 protein: CASSMYEYQPQHF

clone size: many
V gene: TRBV7-8
CDR3 protein: CASSWGQGAYEQYF

clone size: NA
V gene: TRBV7-9
CDR3 protein: CASRVGGAGAPLHF

clone size: NA
V gene: TRBV15
CDR3 protein: CATSRGLGGSTDTQYF

clone size: NA
V gene: TRBV9
CDR3 protein: CASSVTLAPWDTGANVLTF

clone size: NA
V gene: TRBV7-9
CDR3 protein: CASSLPGQGDNEQFF

clone size: NA
V gene: TRBV6-2/TRBV6-3
CDR3 protein: CASSQKGTAPYEQYF

clone size: many
V gene: TRBV7-2
CDR3 protein: CASSLGTTNEKLFF

clone size: many
V gene: TRBV7-9
CDR3 protein: CASMQTSLNEQFF

clone size: many
V gene: TRBV7-2
CDR3 protein: CASSARYGEETQYF

clone size: NA
V gene: TRBV20-1
CDR3 protein: CSARDSWAGIDYGYTF

clone size: NA
V gene: TRBV11-1
CDR3 protein: CAISQGGPITDTQYF